This TCR beta chain was observed in a study of blood T cell repertoires in COVID-19. Overall study context: Spain, Italy and the United States supplied samples that represented acute and convalescent COVID-19. From T cells, B-cell-depleted T cells, or PBMCs came the material, which was cDNA or gDNA.

As handled by the study authors: Quantification of nucleated cells was approximated via reference gene primer amplification. TCRdb's copy holds only in-frame clones and misses some; the assay was immunoSEQ multiplex PCR. Clone size and the V and J calls come from that table; the DNA yielded D and trimming. The sample lists approximately 150,000 clones, around four fifths seen once, with around 4.8% in the top ten. Trimming pared 4 bases from V and 2 bases from J, leaving 10 bases between. This CDR3 spans 14 amino acids. Germline V gene sequence: CDR1 SGHRS, CDR2 YFSETQ. The sample consisted of peripheral blood. This sequence was found in a human donor in a cohort sampled during active COVID-19. The chain combines TRBV5-1 with TRBJ2-1; D remains unclear. CDR3 sequence reads: CASSIERTYNEQFF. The CDR3 DNA sequence: TGCGCCAGCAGCATAGAGAGAACCTACAATGAGCAGTTCTTC.